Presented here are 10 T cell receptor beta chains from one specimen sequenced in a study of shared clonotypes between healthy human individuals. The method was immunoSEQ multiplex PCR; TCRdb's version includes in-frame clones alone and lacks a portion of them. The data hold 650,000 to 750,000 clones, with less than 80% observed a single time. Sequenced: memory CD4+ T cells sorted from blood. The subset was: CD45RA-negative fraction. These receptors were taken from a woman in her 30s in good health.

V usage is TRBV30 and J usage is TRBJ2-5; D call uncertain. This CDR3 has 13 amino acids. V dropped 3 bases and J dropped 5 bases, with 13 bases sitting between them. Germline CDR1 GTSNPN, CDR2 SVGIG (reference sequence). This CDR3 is CAWSPGIGETQYF. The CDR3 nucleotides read TGTGCCTGGAGCCCAGGTATAGGGGAGACCCAGTACTTC. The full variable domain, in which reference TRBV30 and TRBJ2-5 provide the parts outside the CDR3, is SQTIHQWPATLVQPVGSPLSLECTVEGTSNPNLYWYRQAAGRGLQLLFYSVGIGQISSEVPQNLSASRPQDRQFILSSKKLLLSDSGFYLCAWSPGIGETQYFGPGTRLLVL.

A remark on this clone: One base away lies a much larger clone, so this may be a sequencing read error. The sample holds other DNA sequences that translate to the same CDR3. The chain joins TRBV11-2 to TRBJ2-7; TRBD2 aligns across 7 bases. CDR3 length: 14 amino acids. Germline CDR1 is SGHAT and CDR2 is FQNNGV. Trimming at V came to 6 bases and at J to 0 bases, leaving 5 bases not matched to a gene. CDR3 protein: CASSYQRDSYEQYF. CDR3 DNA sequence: TGTGCCAGCAGTTACCAGCGGGACTCCTACGAGCAGTACTTC.

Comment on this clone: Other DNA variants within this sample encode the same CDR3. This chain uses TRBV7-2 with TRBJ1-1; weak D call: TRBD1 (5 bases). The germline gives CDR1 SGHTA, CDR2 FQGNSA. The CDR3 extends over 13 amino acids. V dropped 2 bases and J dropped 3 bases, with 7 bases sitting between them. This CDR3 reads CASSLSGYTEAFF. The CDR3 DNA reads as TGTGCCAGCAGCTTATCAGGGTACACTGAAGCTTTCTTT.

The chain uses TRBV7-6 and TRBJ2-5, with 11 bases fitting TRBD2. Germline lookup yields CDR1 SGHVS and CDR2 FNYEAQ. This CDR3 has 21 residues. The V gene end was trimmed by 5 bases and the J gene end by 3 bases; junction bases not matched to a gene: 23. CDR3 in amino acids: CASSRSVPGGLAGPKKETQYF. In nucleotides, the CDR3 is TGTGCCAGCAGCCGTTCGGTCCCCGGAGGACTAGCGGGCCCGAAAAAAGAGACCCAGTACTTC. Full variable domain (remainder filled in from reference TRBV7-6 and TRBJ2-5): GAGVSQSPRYKVTKRGQDVALRCDPISGHVSLYWYRQALGQGPEFLTYFNYEAQQDKSGLPNDRFSAERPEGSISTLTIQRTEQRDSAMYRCASSRSVPGGLAGPKKETQYFGPGTRLLVL.

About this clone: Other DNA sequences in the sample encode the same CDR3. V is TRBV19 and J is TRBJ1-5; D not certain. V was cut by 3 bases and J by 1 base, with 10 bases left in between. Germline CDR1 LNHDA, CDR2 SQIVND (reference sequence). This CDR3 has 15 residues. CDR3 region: CASSIWGTSNQPQHF. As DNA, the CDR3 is TGTGCCAGTAGTATTTGGGGTACGAGCAATCAGCCCCAGCATTTT.

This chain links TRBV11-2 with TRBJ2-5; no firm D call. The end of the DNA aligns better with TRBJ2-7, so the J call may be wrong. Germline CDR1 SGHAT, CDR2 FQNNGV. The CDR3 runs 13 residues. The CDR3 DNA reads TGTGCCAGCAGCTCCAATGTGGACTACGAGCAGTACTTC. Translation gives CASSSNVDYEQYF.

CDR3 sequence reads: CASSLGVREGNEQYF. In DNA form, the CDR3 reads TGTGCCAGCAGCTTAGGAGTTCGGGAGGGGAACGAGCAGTACTTC. This chain links TRBV7-9 with TRBJ2-7; TRBD2 agrees at 8 bases. This CDR3 has 15 residues. From germline, CDR1 is SEHNR and CDR2 FQNEAQ (reference sequence). V lost 1 base, J lost 5 bases, and 7 bases stayed unmatched.

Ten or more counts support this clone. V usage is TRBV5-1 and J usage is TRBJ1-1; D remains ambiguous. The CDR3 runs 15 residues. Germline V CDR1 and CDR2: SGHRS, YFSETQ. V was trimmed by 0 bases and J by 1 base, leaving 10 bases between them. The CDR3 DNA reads TGCGCCAGCAGCTTGGCCTCTGGCTCGAACACTGAAGCTTTCTTT. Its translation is CASSLASGSNTEAFF.

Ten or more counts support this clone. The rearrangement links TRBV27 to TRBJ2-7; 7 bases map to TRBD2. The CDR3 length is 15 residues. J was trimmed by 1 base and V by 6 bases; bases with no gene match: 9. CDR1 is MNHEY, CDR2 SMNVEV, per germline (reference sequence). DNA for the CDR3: TGTGCCAGCAGCCAGAAGCGGGGACCATCCTACGAGCAGTACTTC. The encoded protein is CASSQKRGPSYEQYF.

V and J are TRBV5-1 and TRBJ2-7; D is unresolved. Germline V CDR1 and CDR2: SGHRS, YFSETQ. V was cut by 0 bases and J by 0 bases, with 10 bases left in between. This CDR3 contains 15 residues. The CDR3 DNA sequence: TGCGCCAGCAGCTTGGGGCTTAAAACCTCCTACGAGCAGTACTTC. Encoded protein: CASSLGLKTSYEQYF.